This entry concerns a single TCR beta chain. The target antigen is unknown. Unrecorded immune exposures were likely, despite nominal health at sampling. Germline V gene data show CDR1 as LNHDA and CDR2 as SQIVND (reference sequence). The CDR3 extends over 11 amino acids. Trimming took off 5 bases at V and 3 bases at J, with 5 bases between the two ends. This record belongs to a study of cytomegalovirus exposure and HLA in healthy donors. Study-wide background: Among 150 million to 200 million T cells, an earlier analysis found about 110 million unique TCR beta sequences.

Broader study findings: In a later analysis, HLA-associated TCR beta chains were more clonally expanded than equally common others. It was assumed in the presence/absence analyses that sequencing depth was roughly uniform across donors.

This PCR relied on a set of 60 Vbeta primers and 13 Jbeta primers. Produced via immunoSEQ multiplex PCR; TCRdb's table is partial and in-frame only. The table shows hundreds of thousands of clones, with roughly two thirds occurring only once. The sequence came from a female donor in good health and CMV-seronegative. The chain links TRBV19 to TRBJ2-7; D is unclear. The sequenced sample was PBMCs. The CDR3 here is CASSGNYEQYF. Here the CDR3 DNA reads TGTGCCAGTAGTGGCAACTACGAGCAGTACTTC. Complete variable domain (other parts from reference TRBV19 and TRBJ2-7): DGGITQSPKYLFRKEGQNVTLSCEQNLNHDAMYWYRQDPGQGLRLIYYSQIVNDFQKGDIAEGYSVSREKKESFPLTVTSAQKNPTAFYLCASSGNYEQYFGPGTRLTVT.